This T cell receptor (beta chain) was identified during a study of blood T cell repertoires in COVID-19. Measured with immunoSEQ multiplex PCR; TCRdb has only the in-frame clones, and not every one. Among 180,000 or so clones listed, 75% to 90% were seen once. Cohort allocation depended upon clinical history that participants reported. The clonotype comes from a woman in her fifties or sixties who had recovered from COVID-19. Sequences were obtained from PBMCs or T cells enriched from blood (not recorded which).

The CDR3 DNA follows: TGTGCCAGCAGCTTAACCCGGGGAGGCTACACCTTC. Amino acids: CASSLTRGGYTF. The chain carries TRBV7-9 and TRBJ1-2; D gene ambiguous. Trimming left V 2 bases short and J 8 bases short, with 9 bases between. In germline, CDR1 is SEHNR, CDR2 FQNEAQ (reference sequence). The CDR3 is 12 residues long.